A selection of T cell receptor beta chains follows, all from one sample in a study of blood T cell repertoires in COVID-19. Some clones are missing from TCRdb's copy, which holds only in-frame ones; the method was immunoSEQ multiplex PCR. The sample carries around 79,000 clones, 88% recorded once. Sample: peripheral blood. The receptor set was obtained from a human donor in a cohort sampled during active COVID-19. The CDR3 runs from the conserved cysteine through the conserved F or W. The D gene is left open where the match is weak. Clone size, where shown, is once, few, many, or a class for clones that have expanded.

D: NA
J: TRBJ1-2
V: TRBV12-3/TRBV12-4
size: NA
DNA: TGTGCCAGCAGAATAGGGGACTATGGCTACACCTTC
CDR3: CASRIGDYGYTF

D: TRBD2
J: TRBJ2-1
V: TRBV5-1
size: NA
DNA: TGCGCCAGCAGCTTGGGAACTAGCGGGATGGATTACAATGAGCAGTTCTTC
CDR3: CASSLGTSGMDYNEQFF

D: TRBD2
J: TRBJ2-2
V: TRBV29-1
size: NA
DNA: TGCAGCGTTGAAGGGACTAGCAGTAGTGCCGGGGAGCTGTTTTTT
CDR3: CSVEGTSSSAGELFF

D: TRBD2
J: TRBJ2-5
V: TRBV11-2
size: NA
DNA: TGTGCCAGCCTCGGAGGGGTAGCGGGATTCCCAGAGACCCAGTACTTC
CDR3: CASLGGVAGFPETQYF

D: TRBD1
J: TRBJ2-3
V: TRBV6-5
size: once
DNA: TGTGCCAGCAGTTACAAGGGGGCGAGCACAGATACGCAGTATTTT
CDR3: CASSYKGASTDTQYF

D: TRBD1
J: TRBJ2-7
V: TRBV25-1
size: NA
DNA: TGTGCCAGTAGACCGGGACAGGGCTCCTACGAGCAGTACTTC
CDR3: CASRPGQGSYEQYF

D: NA
J: TRBJ2-2
V: TRBV29-1
size: NA
DNA: TGCAGCGTTTTCCGGGGTGGCACCGGGGAGCTGTTTTTT
CDR3: CSVFRGGTGELFF

D: NA
J: TRBJ2-5
V: TRBV11-2
size: NA
DNA: TGTGCCAGCAGCCCCACGTTTGAGGGCTACCAAGAGACCCAGTACTTC
CDR3: CASSPTFEGYQETQYF

D: NA
J: TRBJ1-2
V: TRBV29-1
size: NA
DNA: TGCAGCGCGACGGCCGGTTCGGGTTCCTATGGCTACACCTTC
CDR3: CSATAGSGSYGYTF

D: NA
J: TRBJ2-7
V: TRBV4-2
size: NA
DNA: TGTGCCAGCAGCCAAGACGGCACGGGGTTGGGGGAGCAGTACTTC
CDR3: CASSQDGTGLGEQYF

D: TRBD1
J: TRBJ1-1
V: TRBV7-8
size: NA
DNA: TGTGCCAGCAGTAGGGGGACAGGACCCTTTGGGGCTTTCTTT
CDR3: CASSRGTGPFGAFF

D: TRBD1
J: TRBJ2-7
V: TRBV2
size: once
DNA: TGTGCCAGCAGCCTGCTTGGACAGGGGGGGTACGAGCAGTACTTC
CDR3: CASSLLGQGGYEQYF

D: TRBD1
J: TRBJ2-6
V: TRBV6-1
size: NA
DNA: TGTGCCAGCAGTGAAAGGTACCCGGGACAGAGCTCTGGGGCCAACGTCCTGACTTTC
CDR3: CASSERYPGQSSGANVLTF

D: NA
J: TRBJ2-3
V: TRBV9
size: NA
DNA: TGTGCCAGCAGCGTCCTAGCGTCACCGAGCCGGCCAATCACAGATACGCAGTATTTT
CDR3: CASSVLASPSRPITDTQYF

D: NA
J: TRBJ2-5
V: TRBV24-1
size: NA
DNA: TGTGCCACCGACCTTCGATGGGGACAACAAGAGACCCAGTACTTC
CDR3: CATDLRWGQQETQYF

D: TRBD2
J: TRBJ2-1
V: TRBV4-2
size: NA
DNA: TGTGCCAGCAGCCAAGATCTCAGACTAGCGGGGGTCTTGAATGAGCAGTTCTTC
CDR3: CASSQDLRLAGVLNEQFF

D: NA
J: TRBJ2-2
V: TRBV5-4
size: NA
DNA: TGTGCCAGCAGCTTGTACGGTTCCTCCAACACCGGGGAGCTGTTTTTT
CDR3: CASSLYGSSNTGELFF

D: NA
J: TRBJ2-7
V: TRBV19
size: NA
DNA: TGTGCCAGTAGTATGGAGGGATCAATCCCCTACGAGCAGTACTTC
CDR3: CASSMEGSIPYEQYF

D: NA
J: TRBJ1-1
V: TRBV6-5
size: NA
DNA: TGTGCCAGCAGATTAAGATCAGGGGTGAACACTGAAGCTTTCTTT
CDR3: CASRLRSGVNTEAFF

D: NA
J: TRBJ1-1
V: TRBV5-6
size: NA
DNA: TGTGCCAGCAGCTTGGCCGATGGGCAGCAAGCTTTCTTT
CDR3: CASSLADGQQAFF

D: NA
J: TRBJ1-4
V: TRBV9
size: NA
DNA: TGTGCCAGCAGCGTTCTCTCAACTAATGAAAAACTGTTTTTT
CDR3: CASSVLSTNEKLFF

D: NA
J: TRBJ2-2
V: TRBV6-6
size: NA
DNA: TGTGCCAGCACCGTCGACCACAGGGAACCCGGGGAGCTGTTTTTT
CDR3: CASTVDHREPGELFF

D: NA
J: TRBJ2-7
V: TRBV20-1
size: NA
DNA: TGCAGTGCTAGTGGTACAGCCTACGAGCAGTACTTC
CDR3: CSASGTAYEQYF

D: TRBD1
J: TRBJ2-2
V: TRBV11-3
size: NA
DNA: TGTGCCACCCTAGACAGGGGTCGCACCGGGGAGCTGTTTTTT
CDR3: CATLDRGRTGELFF

D: TRBD1
J: TRBJ1-2
V: TRBV13
size: NA
DNA: TGTGCCAGCAGCTTGACAGGGGCGAACTATGGCTACACCTTC
CDR3: CASSLTGANYGYTF

D: TRBD1
J: TRBJ2-7
V: TRBV6-6
size: few
DNA: TGTGCCAGCAAGAGGGACAGTGGCTCCTACGAGCAGTACTTC
CDR3: CASKRDSGSYEQYF

D: NA
J: TRBJ2-3
V: TRBV7-3
size: NA
DNA: TGTGCCAGCAGCTTAGCGGGGCACACAGATACGCAGTATTTT
CDR3: CASSLAGHTDTQYF

D: NA
J: TRBJ1-6
V: TRBV4-1
size: few
DNA: TGCGCCAGCAGCCTACAACAGGGACCTAATTCACCCCTCCACTTT
CDR3: CASSLQQGPNSPLHF

D: TRBD2
J: TRBJ2-5
V: TRBV5-8
size: NA
DNA: TGTGCCAGCAGCTTGGATCTTACTAGCGGGTCCCAAGAGACCCAGTACTTC
CDR3: CASSLDLTSGSQETQYF

D: TRBD2
J: TRBJ2-1
V: TRBV19
size: NA
DNA: TGTGCCAGTAGTATAGACCTGGCGTGGAGCGGGAGTTTCGGTGAGCAGTTCTTC
CDR3: CASSIDLAWSGSFGEQFF

D: NA
J: TRBJ2-5
V: TRBV3-1/TRBV3-2
size: NA
DNA: TGTGCCAGCAGCCCCGGGGAGACCCAGTACTTC
CDR3: CASSPGETQYF

D: NA
J: TRBJ1-1
V: TRBV10-3
size: NA
DNA: TGTGCCATCAGTCGACAAACAAACACTGAAGCTTTCTTT
CDR3: CAISRQTNTEAFF

D: NA
J: TRBJ2-1
V: TRBV6-5
size: NA
DNA: TGTGCCAGCAGAGGTACCCGGAGCGATGAGCAGTTCTTC
CDR3: CASRGTRSDEQFF

D: NA
J: TRBJ2-7
V: TRBV5-1
size: NA
DNA: TGCGCCAGCAGACCAACAGAGTCCTACGAGCAGTACTTC
CDR3: CASRPTESYEQYF

D: TRBD1
J: TRBJ1-3
V: TRBV11-3
size: NA
DNA: TGTGCCAGCATCCCGACAGGGGGCTCCACCTCTGGAAACACCATATATTTT
CDR3: CASIPTGGSTSGNTIYF

D: TRBD1
J: TRBJ1-2
V: TRBV9
size: once
DNA: TGTGCCAGCAGCTCGAACCTCGGGACAGGGGATGGCTACACCTTC
CDR3: CASSSNLGTGDGYTF

D: TRBD2
J: TRBJ2-7
V: TRBV20-1
size: NA
DNA: TGCAGTGTTGCTAGCGGGCACGAGCAGTACTTC
CDR3: CSVASGHEQYF

D: TRBD1
J: TRBJ1-5
V: TRBV27
size: few
DNA: TGTGCCAGCAGACCGCTAGGTCCGGGACAGGGTAACAATCAGCCCCAGCATTTT
CDR3: CASRPLGPGQGNNQPQHF

D: NA
J: TRBJ1-5
V: TRBV9
size: NA
DNA: TGTGCCAGCAGCGTAGGGGCTGGGGGCGCAGGTCAGCCCCAGCATTTT
CDR3: CASSVGAGGAGQPQHF